A selection of T cell receptor beta chains follows, all from one sample in a study of T cell therapy after organ transplantation. These receptors have no identified antigens. Clones were read by immunoSEQ multiplex PCR, and TCRdb kept only the in-frame ones, dropping some. The sample includes 20,000 or so clones, around 85% of them seen just once. Here the sequenced sample was CD8+ T cells from blood, taken after autologous CMV-specific T cell therapy. The receptor source for this set is a human patient who had received a solid organ transplant and had CMV disease. Among the T cells, some may be from the graft donor. Both conserved end residues are part of each CDR3. The order of the fields is D gene, V gene, J gene, clone size, CDR3 protein, CDR3 DNA. D genes are given only for firm matches. The size entry is marked missing in some rows and otherwise reads once, few, many or a size class.

>-|TRBV5-6|TRBJ1-1|-
CASSLHSGSEAFF
TGTGCCAGCAGCTTGCATTCAGGATCTGAAGCTTTCTTT
>TRBD1|TRBV11-2|TRBJ1-3|few
CASSKGTGVGNTIYF
TGTGCCAGCAGCAAGGGGACAGGGGTAGGAAACACCATATATTTT
>-|TRBV7-2|TRBJ1-4|-
CASSLAAGVPNEKLFF
TGTGCCAGCAGCTTAGCAGCAGGGGTTCCCAATGAAAAACTGTTTTTT
>TRBD1|TRBV7-7|TRBJ2-5|once
CASSPTGGRETQYF
TGTGCCAGCAGCCCGACAGGGGGTCGGGAGACCCAGTACTTC
>TRBD1|TRBV13|TRBJ2-7|once
CASSYRDRPSEQYF
TGTGCCAGCAGCTATAGGGACAGGCCGTCCGAGCAGTACTTC
>-|TRBV5-6|TRBJ2-7|-
CASSPEVGGVSYEQYF
TGTGCCAGCAGCCCGGAGGTCGGGGGAGTGAGCTACGAGCAGTACTTC
>-|TRBV19|TRBJ2-7|few
CASSMGGESSYEQYF
TGTGCCAGTAGTATGGGGGGAGAGAGCTCCTACGAGCAGTACTTC
>-|TRBV27|TRBJ2-1|-
CASSLGGYNEQFF
TGTGCCAGCAGTTTAGGCGGGTACAATGAGCAGTTCTTC
>-|TRBV5-5|TRBJ1-5|once
CASSLERISTLPHHQPQHF
TGTGCCAGCAGCTTGGAACGGATTAGCACTCTTCCCCACCATCAGCCCCAGCATTTT
>TRBD1|TRBV27|TRBJ2-7|-
CASSDRPSYEQYF
TGTGCCAGCTCGGACAGGCCTTCCTACGAGCAGTACTTC
>TRBD2|TRBV6-6|TRBJ2-7|medium-sized
CASTQAGSMGEQYF
TGTGCCAGCACCCAAGCGGGGTCTATGGGTGAGCAGTACTTC
>-|TRBV11-3|TRBJ2-2|-
CASSFDRDLTITGELFF
TGTGCCAGCAGCTTTGACCGGGACCTTACCATCACCGGGGAGCTGTTTTTT
>TRBD1|TRBV6-4|TRBJ2-2|few
CASSNPADRENTGELFF
TGTGCCAGCAGTAATCCGGCGGACAGGGAAAACACCGGGGAGCTGTTTTTT
>TRBD2|TRBV4-3|TRBJ2-3|-
CASSQGLAGNTDTQYF
TGCGCCAGCAGCCAAGGGCTAGCGGGGAACACAGATACGCAGTATTTT
>-|TRBV5-1|TRBJ2-3|-
CASSFYRVGAFVDTQYF
TGCGCCAGCAGCTTCTACAGGGTGGGGGCTTTCGTAGATACGCAGTATTTT
>-|TRBV12-1|TRBJ2-7|-
CASTVGLALAYEQYF
TGTGCCAGCACCGTGGGACTAGCGCTGGCCTACGAGCAGTACTTC
>-|TRBV14|TRBJ2-2|few
CASSQVQFTGELFF
TGTGCCAGCAGCCAGGTCCAATTCACCGGGGAGCTGTTTTTT
>-|TRBV30|TRBJ2-1|-
CAWIPPGEGFHNEQFF
TGTGCCTGGATACCGCCGGGGGAAGGGTTTCACAATGAGCAGTTCTTC
>-|TRBV4-3|TRBJ1-3|-
CASSQGRPSSGNTIYF
TGCGCCAGCAGCCAAGGTCGTCCGAGCTCTGGAAACACCATATATTTT
>-|TRBV12-5|TRBJ1-1|-
CASGLGPRDTEAFF
TGTGCTAGTGGTTTGGGACCCAGGGACACTGAAGCTTTCTTT
>-|TRBV25-1|TRBJ2-1|-
CASSEARWDEQFF
TGTGCCAGCAGTGAAGCGCGTTGGGATGAGCAGTTCTTC
>-|TRBV2|TRBJ1-1|-
CASSLGQGGTEAFF
TGTGCCAGCAGCTTAGGGCAGGGAGGCACTGAAGCTTTCTTT
>TRBD2|TRBV2|TRBJ2-1|-
CASSEWIAGLNNEQFF
TGTGCCAGCAGTGAATGGATAGCGGGGTTAAATAATGAGCAGTTCTTC
>-|TRBV9|TRBJ2-2|-
CASSILSGYAGELFF
TGTGCCAGCAGCATCCTCTCCGGGTACGCCGGGGAGCTGTTTTTT
>-|TRBV6-1|TRBJ2-7|-
CASSEIAVRSYEQYF
TGTGCCAGCAGTGAGATCGCGGTCAGGTCCTACGAGCAGTACTTC
>TRBD2|TRBV7-2|TRBJ2-5|-
CASSGTSGRGETQYF
TGTGCCAGCAGCGGTACTAGCGGGAGGGGAGAGACCCAGTACTTC
>-|TRBV30|TRBJ1-1|-
CAWSVDRWTEAFF
TGTGCCTGGAGTGTAGACCGTTGGACTGAAGCTTTCTTT
>-|TRBV27|TRBJ2-1|once
CASSLSSSPLYNEQFF
TGTGCCAGCAGTTTATCGAGTTCACCCCTTTACAATGAGCAGTTCTTC
>-|TRBV5-4|TRBJ1-1|-
CASSLPPGPTEAFF
TGTGCCAGCAGCCTCCCTCCCGGTCCCACTGAAGCTTTCTTT
>TRBD2|TRBV30|TRBJ2-1|-
CAWAQSGGAAEQFF
TGTGCCTGGGCCCAGAGCGGGGGGGCGGCTGAGCAGTTCTTC
>-|TRBV11-2|TRBJ1-2|-
CASSLGVRESGYTF
TGTGCCAGCAGCTTAGGGGTCAGAGAGAGCGGCTACACCTTC
>-|TRBV11-2|TRBJ2-1|-
CASSFPAGQPDHEQFF
TGTGCCAGCAGCTTTCCAGCGGGACAGCCCGACCATGAGCAGTTCTTC
>-|TRBV19|TRBJ1-1|few
CASSMSRSGEAFF
TGTGCCAGTAGTATGTCCAGGTCAGGGGAAGCTTTCTTT
>-|TRBV4-2|TRBJ2-3|-
CASSPSRTTDTQYF
TGTGCCAGCAGCCCGTCCCGGACCACAGATACGCAGTATTTT
>-|TRBV5-6|TRBJ1-2|-
CASSSLAFYGYTF
TGTGCCAGCAGCTCGTTGGCCTTCTATGGCTACACCTTC
>-|TRBV11-2|TRBJ1-1|-
CASSLDGQVGANTEAFF
TGTGCCAGCAGCTTAGATGGGCAGGTCGGCGCGAACACTGAAGCTTTCTTT
>-|TRBV4-3|TRBJ1-6|few
CASSQEREGGGFSPLHF
TGCGCCAGCAGCCAAGAGAGGGAGGGGGGCGGATTTTCACCCCTCCACTTT
>-|TRBV7-9|TRBJ1-1|-
CASSPPNFVDTEAFF
TGTGCCAGCAGCCCCCCAAACTTTGTAGATACTGAAGCTTTCTTT
>-|TRBV5-1|TRBJ1-1|-
CASSLVGGGTEAFF
TGCGCCAGCAGCTTGGTTGGGGGTGGAACTGAAGCTTTCTTT
>-|TRBV5-8|TRBJ1-3|-
CASSSKRGGRASSGNTIYF
TGTGCCAGCAGCTCCAAGAGGGGAGGCAGGGCGAGCTCTGGAAACACCATATATTTT
>-|TRBV9|TRBJ1-1|-
CASSRSGAHTEAFF
TGTGCCAGCAGTCGCAGCGGGGCTCACACTGAAGCTTTCTTT
>-|TRBV29-1|TRBJ2-1|-
CSVEYPYSSNEQFF
TGCAGCGTTGAATACCCCTACAGCTCCAATGAGCAGTTCTTC
>-|TRBV6-5|TRBJ1-3|-
CASSYSRRSGNTIYF
TGTGCCAGCAGTTACTCCAGGCGATCTGGAAACACCATATATTTT
>TRBD1|TRBV4-1|TRBJ2-7|-
CASSHPGQKSYEQYF
TGCGCCAGCAGCCACCCGGGACAGAAGTCCTACGAGCAGTACTTC
>TRBD1|TRBV5-1|TRBJ2-3|-
CASSEGTGSGDTQYF
TGCGCCAGCAGCGAGGGGACAGGGAGTGGGGATACGCAGTATTTT
>-|TRBV5-1|TRBJ2-7|-
CASSPTRGYEQYF
TGCGCCAGCAGCCCGACTAGAGGTTACGAGCAGTACTTC
>-|TRBV5-5|TRBJ1-6|few
CASSLLNSPLHF
TGTGCCAGCAGCCTCCTTAATTCACCCCTCCACTTT
>TRBD1|TRBV9|TRBJ1-2|-
CASSAGQGATGYTF
TGTGCCAGCAGCGCAGGACAGGGGGCGACTGGCTACACCTTC